This paragraph covers one T cell receptor beta chain sequence. Trimming pared 5 bases from V and 4 bases from J, leaving 11 bases between. The germline gives CDR1 SGHTA, CDR2 FQGTGA. The CDR3 contains 13 residues. The data are from a study of PD-1 blockade in classical Hodgkin lymphoma. TCRdb keeps only in-frame clones here, not all; method: immunoSEQ multiplex PCR. Of 43,000 or so clones in the sample, around 66% were seen once. All the patients suffered relapse after autologous stem cell transplantation, and brentuximab vedotin exposure differed. The specimen comprised peripheral blood mononuclear cells (PBMCs), sampled at baseline. The chain couples TRBV7-3 to TRBJ1-1, with D uncertain. The receptor's source is a human donor with classical Hodgkin lymphoma. Written as DNA, the CDR3 is TGTGCCAGCAGCCGGGAGTGGGGCACTGAAGCTTTCTTT. Translating gives CASSREWGTEAFF.